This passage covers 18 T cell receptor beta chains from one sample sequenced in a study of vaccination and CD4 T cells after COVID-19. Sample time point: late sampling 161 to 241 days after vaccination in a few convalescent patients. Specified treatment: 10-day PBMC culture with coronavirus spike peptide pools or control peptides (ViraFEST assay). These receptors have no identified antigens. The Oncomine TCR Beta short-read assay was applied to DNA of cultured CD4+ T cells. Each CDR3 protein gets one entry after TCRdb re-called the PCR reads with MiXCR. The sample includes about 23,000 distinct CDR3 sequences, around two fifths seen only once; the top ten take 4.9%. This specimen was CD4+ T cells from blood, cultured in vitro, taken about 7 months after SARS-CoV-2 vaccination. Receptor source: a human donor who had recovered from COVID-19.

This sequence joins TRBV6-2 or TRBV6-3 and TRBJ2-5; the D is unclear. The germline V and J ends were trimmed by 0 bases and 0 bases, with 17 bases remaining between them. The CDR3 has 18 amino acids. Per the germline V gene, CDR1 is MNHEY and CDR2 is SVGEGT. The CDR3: CASSYSPGKPQYQETQYF. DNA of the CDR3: TGTGCCAGCAGTTACTCTCCAGGAAAGCCACAGTACCAAGAGACCCAGTACTTC.

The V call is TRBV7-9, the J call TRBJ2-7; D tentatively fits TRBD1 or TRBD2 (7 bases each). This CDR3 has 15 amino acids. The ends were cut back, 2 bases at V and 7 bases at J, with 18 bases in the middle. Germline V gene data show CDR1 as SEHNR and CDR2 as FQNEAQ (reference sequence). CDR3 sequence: CASSLMFRGGREQYF. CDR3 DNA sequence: TGTGCCAGCAGCTTAATGTTCAGGGGGGGGCGAGAGCAGTACTTC.

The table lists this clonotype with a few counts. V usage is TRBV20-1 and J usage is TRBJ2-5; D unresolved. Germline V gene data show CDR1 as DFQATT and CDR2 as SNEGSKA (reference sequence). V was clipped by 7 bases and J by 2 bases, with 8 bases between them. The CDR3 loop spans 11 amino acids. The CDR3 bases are TGCAGTGGCGGACCTCAAGAGACCCAGTACTTC. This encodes CSGGPQETQYF.

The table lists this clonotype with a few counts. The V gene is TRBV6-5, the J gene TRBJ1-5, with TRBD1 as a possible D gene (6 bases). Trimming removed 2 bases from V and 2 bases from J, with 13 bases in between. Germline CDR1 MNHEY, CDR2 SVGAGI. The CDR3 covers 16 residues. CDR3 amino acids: CASSYRQEERNQPQHF. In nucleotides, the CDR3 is TGTGCCAGCAGTTACCGACAGGAGGAACGCAATCAGCCCCAGCATTTT.

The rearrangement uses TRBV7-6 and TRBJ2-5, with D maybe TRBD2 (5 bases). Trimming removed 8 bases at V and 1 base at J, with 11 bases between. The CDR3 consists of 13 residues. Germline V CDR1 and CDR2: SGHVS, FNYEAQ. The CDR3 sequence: CASGGSGQETQYF. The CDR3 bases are TGTGCCAGCGGAGGCTCAGGCCAAGAGACCCAGTACTTC.

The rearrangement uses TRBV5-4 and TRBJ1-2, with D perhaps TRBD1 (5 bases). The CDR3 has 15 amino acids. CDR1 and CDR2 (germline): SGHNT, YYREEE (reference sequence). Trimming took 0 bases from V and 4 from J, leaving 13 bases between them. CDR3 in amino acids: CASSLDWGVGYGYTF. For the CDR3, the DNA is TGTGCCAGCAGCTTGGACTGGGGGGTCGGCTATGGCTACACCTTC.

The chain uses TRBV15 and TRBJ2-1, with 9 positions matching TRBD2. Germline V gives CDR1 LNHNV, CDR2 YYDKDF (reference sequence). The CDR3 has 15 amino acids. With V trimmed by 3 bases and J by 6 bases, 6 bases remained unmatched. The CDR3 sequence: CATSRPGGRANEQFF. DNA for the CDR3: TGTGCCACCAGCAGGCCCGGCGGGAGGGCCAATGAGCAGTTCTTC.

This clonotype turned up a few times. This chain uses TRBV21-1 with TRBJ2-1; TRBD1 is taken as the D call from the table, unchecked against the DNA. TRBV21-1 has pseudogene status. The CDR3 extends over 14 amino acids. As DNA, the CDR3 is TGTGCCAGCAGCAAATCCCTGTCGGGCTGTGAGCAGTTCTTC. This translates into CASSKSLSGCEQFF.

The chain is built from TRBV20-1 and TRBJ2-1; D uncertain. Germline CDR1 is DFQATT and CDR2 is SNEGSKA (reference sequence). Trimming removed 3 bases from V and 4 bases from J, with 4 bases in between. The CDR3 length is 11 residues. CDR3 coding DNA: TGCAGTGCTAGGCTTTACAATGAGCAGTTCTTC. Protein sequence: CSARLYNEQFF.

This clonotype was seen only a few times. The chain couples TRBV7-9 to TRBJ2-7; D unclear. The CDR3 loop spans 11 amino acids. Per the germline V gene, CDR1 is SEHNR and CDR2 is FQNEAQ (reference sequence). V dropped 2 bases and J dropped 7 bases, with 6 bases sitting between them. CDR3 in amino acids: CASSLISEQYF. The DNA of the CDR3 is TGTGCCAGCAGCTTAATTTCGGAGCAGTACTTC.

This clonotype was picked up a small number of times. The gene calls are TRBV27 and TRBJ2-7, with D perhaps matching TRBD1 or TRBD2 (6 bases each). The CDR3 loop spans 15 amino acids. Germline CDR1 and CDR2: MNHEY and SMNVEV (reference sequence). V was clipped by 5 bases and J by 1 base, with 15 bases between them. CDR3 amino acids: CASSPGKGGSYEQYF. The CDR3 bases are TGTGCCAGCAGTCCCGGCAAGGGGGGTTCCTACGAGCAGTACTTC.

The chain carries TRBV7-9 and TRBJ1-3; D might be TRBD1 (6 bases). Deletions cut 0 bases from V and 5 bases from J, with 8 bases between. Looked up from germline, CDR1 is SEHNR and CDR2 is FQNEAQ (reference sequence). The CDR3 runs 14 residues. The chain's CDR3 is CASSLAGDRNTIYF. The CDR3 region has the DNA TGTGCCAGCAGCTTAGCGGGGGACAGAAACACCATATATTTT.

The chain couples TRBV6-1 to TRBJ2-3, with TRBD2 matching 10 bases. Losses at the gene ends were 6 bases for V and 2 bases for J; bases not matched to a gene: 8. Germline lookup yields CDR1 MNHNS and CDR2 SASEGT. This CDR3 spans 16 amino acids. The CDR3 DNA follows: TGTGCCAGCAGCTTTGAGCGGGAGGGCTACACAGATACGCAGTATTTT. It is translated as CASSFEREGYTDTQYF.

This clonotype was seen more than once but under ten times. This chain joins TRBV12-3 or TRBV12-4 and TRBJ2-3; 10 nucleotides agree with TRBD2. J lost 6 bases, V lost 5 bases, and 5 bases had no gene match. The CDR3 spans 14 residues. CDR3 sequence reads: CASSRTSGPDTQYF. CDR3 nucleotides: TGTGCCAGCAGTAGGACTAGCGGCCCCGATACGCAGTATTTT.

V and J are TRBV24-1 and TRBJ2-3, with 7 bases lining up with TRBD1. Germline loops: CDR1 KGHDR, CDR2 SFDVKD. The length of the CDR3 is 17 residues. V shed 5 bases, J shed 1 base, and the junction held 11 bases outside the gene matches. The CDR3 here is CATSGWGQPAGTDTQYF. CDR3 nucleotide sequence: TGTGCCACCAGTGGCTGGGGACAGCCCGCGGGCACAGATACGCAGTATTTT.

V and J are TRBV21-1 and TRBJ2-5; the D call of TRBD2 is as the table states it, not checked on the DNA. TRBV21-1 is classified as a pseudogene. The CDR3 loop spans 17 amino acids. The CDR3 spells CASSKVISGIGLETQYF. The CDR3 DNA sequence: TGTGCCAGCAGCAAAGTAATTAGCGGGATAGGATTAGAGACCCAGTACTTC.

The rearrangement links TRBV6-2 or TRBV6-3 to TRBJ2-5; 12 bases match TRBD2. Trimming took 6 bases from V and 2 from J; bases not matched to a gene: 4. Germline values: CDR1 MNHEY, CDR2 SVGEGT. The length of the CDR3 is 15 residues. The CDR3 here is CASRGLAGLQETQYF. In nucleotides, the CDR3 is TGTGCCAGCAGAGGACTAGCGGGGCTTCAAGAGACCCAGTACTTC.

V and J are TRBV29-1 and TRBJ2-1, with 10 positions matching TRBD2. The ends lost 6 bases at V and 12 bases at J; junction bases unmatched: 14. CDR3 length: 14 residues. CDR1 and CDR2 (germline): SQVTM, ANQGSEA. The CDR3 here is CSVKTGTSALRQFF. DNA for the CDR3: TGCAGCGTCAAAACCGGGACTAGCGCCTTACGGCAGTTCTTC.